At least ten counts were recorded for the clone carrying this TCR beta chain. Its antigen is as yet unknown. TCRdb fed the 5' RACE reads into MiXCR, producing one record per CDR3 protein. In the table there are under 200,000 distinct CDR3 sequences, around 7.3% of which are singletons. Germline CDR1 reads SEHNR; CDR2 reads FQNEAQ (reference sequence). V was pared by 5 bases and J by 6 bases, with 9 bases of the junction left unmatched. The CDR3 is 15 amino acids. The data were taken from a study of T cells after yellow fever vaccination. Study results and caveats: Highly abundant clonotypes carried over from the bulk population could end up in FACS-sorted repertoires as contaminants.

This TCR was sampled from a man aged 18 to 30 who received the YFV17D yellow fever vaccine. This specimen was CD4+ T cells sorted from PBMCs, taken about 5 days after the first yellow fever vaccination. The V and J genes are TRBV7-9 and TRBJ2-1, with 8 nucleotides matching TRBD1. DNA for the CDR3: TGTGCCAGCAGCCCGGACAGGGCTAGGGGCAATGAGCAGTTCTTC. Protein product: CASSPDRARGNEQFF.